These 16 T cell receptor beta chains were sequenced from one sample in a study of T cell clonality in common variable immunodeficiency. Antigens for these TCRs are unknown. Notes on the study in general: Reportedly, TCR beta sequences from common variable immunodeficiency showed fewer deletions and N-nucleotide insertions.

Assay: immunoSEQ multiplex PCR; the TCRdb copy retains only in-frame clones and omits some. The sample presents about 20,000 clones, none singletons. The sample comprised peripheral blood mononuclear cells. The receptor set was obtained from a human donor with common variable immunodeficiency.

This clone was seen more than once but under ten times. This CDR3 is CATTPPRGSSSYNEQFF. The sequenced part of the CDR3 DNA is TGTGCCACCACCCCCCCGAGGGGCTCTTCCTCCTACAATGAG. V usage is TRBV19 and J usage is TRBJ2-1; D is possibly TRBD1 or TRBD2 (5 bases each). The read comes to an end 3 residues before the CDR3 does, leaving the germline J gene to fill in the end. Trimming cost V 10 bases and J 0 bases, with 22 bases left between them. Germline V gene data show CDR1 as LNHDA and CDR2 as SQIVND (reference sequence). This CDR3 spans 17 amino acids.

As regards this clone: The read terminates 3 residues before the CDR3 end, so the remaining end is supplied by the germline J gene. The gene calls are TRBV18 and TRBJ2-1, with 10 bases matching TRBD2. The CDR3 is 16 residues long. Trimming removed 6 bases from V and 6 bases from J; junction bases left unmatched: 11. In germline, CDR1 is KGHSH, CDR2 LQKENI. The sequenced part of the CDR3 DNA is TGTGCCAGCTCCCCGGGACTAGCGATTTCTTTCAATGAG. This gives the protein CASSPGLAISFNE. The whole CDR3 protein is CASSPGLAISFNEQFF.

The CDR3 bases that were read are TGTGCCAGCAGCTTAGAAAGGGCGGGGGTCCCCTACGAG. Translation: CASSLERAGVPYE. The entire CDR3 sequence reads CASSLERAGVPYEQYF. The rearrangement joins TRBV7-8 to TRBJ2-7; 7 positions agree with TRBD2. The read falls 3 residues short of the CDR3 end, and the missing part is taken from the germline J gene. The CDR3 has 16 residues. The trim removed 1 base at V and 2 bases at J, leaving 8 bases unmatched. From germline, CDR1 is SGHVS and CDR2 FQNEAQ.

A note on this clone: Sequencing ends 3 residues short of the CDR3 end; the germline J gene provides the rest. This CDR3 is also generated by other DNA sequences in the sample. J is TRBJ2-3 and V is TRBV19; TRBD2 might be the D (5 bases). Germline V gene data show CDR1 as LNHDA and CDR2 as SQIVND (reference sequence). CDR3 size: 15 residues. V dropped 4 bases and J dropped 0 bases, with 11 bases sitting between them. The CDR3: CASSRAGESTDTQYF. The CDR3 bases that were read are TGTGCCAGTAGTAGGGCGGGTGAGAGCACAGATACG.

CDR3: CASSIRDRSGTEAFF. The CDR3 bases that were read are TGTGCCAGTAGTATCAGGGACAGGTCGGGCACTGAA. The rearrangement joins TRBV19 to TRBJ1-1; 8 bases are shared with TRBD1. The read finishes 3 residues shy of the CDR3 end, and the germline J gene is used to complete it. Germline assignment: CDR1 LNHDA and CDR2 SQIVND (reference sequence). CDR3 size: 15 residues. V shed 3 bases and J 4 bases; nucleotides not matched to a gene: 7.

In its sample, this clone was seen a few times. The read ends 3 residues before the CDR3 terminus; that terminus is restored from the germline J gene. The chain links TRBV19 to TRBJ2-5, with TRBD1 matching 7 bases. This CDR3 has 13 residues. V lost 6 bases to trimming and J lost 3 bases; unmatched junction nucleotides: 4. Germline V gene data show CDR1 as LNHDA and CDR2 as SQIVND (reference sequence). CDR3 residues: CASRSTGEETQYF. The sequenced part of the CDR3 DNA is TGTGCCAGTAGGAGTACAGGGGAAGAGACC. Drawing the rest from reference TRBV19 and TRBJ2-5, the complete variable domain is DGGITQSPKYLFRKEGQNVTLSCEQNLNHDAMYWYRQDPGQGLRLIYYSQIVNDFQKGDIAEGYSVSREKKESFPLTVTSAQKNPTAFYLCASRSTGEETQYFGPGTRLLVL.

This clone was counted at least ten times. The read terminates 3 residues before the CDR3 end, so the remaining end is supplied by the germline J gene. The genes are TRBV20-1 and TRBJ1-2, with no clear D. There are 11 residues in the CDR3. Trimming removed 4 bases at V and 4 bases at J, with 7 bases between. Germline-derived CDR1 and CDR2 are DFQATT and SNEGSKA (reference sequence). The sequenced part of the CDR3 DNA is TGCAGTGCTACCTCAGGCTATGGC. It specifies CSATSGYG. The full CDR3 reads CSATSGYGYTF.

Turning to this clone: Sequencing ends 3 residues short of the CDR3 end; the germline J gene provides the rest. The V and J genes are TRBV19 and TRBJ1-6, with a tentative D call TRBD1 (5 bases). This CDR3 comprises 14 residues. V was clipped by 5 bases and J by 5 bases, with 10 bases between them. Germline assignment: CDR1 LNHDA and CDR2 SQIVND (reference sequence). The CDR3 DNA, read in part, is TGTGCCAGTAGTCCTCAGACAGATAATTCACCC. Amino acid sequence: CASSPQTDNSP. The entire CDR3 protein is CASSPQTDNSPLHF.

The sample holds a few counts of this clone. Sequencing ends 3 residues short of the CDR3 end; the germline J gene provides the rest. The genes are TRBV19 and TRBJ2-3; D possibly corresponds to TRBD1 (5 bases). V lost 7 bases to trimming and J lost 1 base, with 15 bases between them. The CDR3 is 15 amino acids. Germline V gene sequence: CDR1 LNHDA, CDR2 SQIVND (reference sequence). CDR3 DNA (partial): TGTGCCAGTACCTATAGGGGTGTCGGCACAGATACG. It codes for CASTYRGVGTDT. The full CDR3 protein is CASTYRGVGTDTQYF. The entire variable domain, with the rest obtained from reference TRBV19 and TRBJ2-3, is as follows: DGGITQSPKYLFRKEGQNVTLSCEQNLNHDAMYWYRQDPGQGLRLIYYSQIVNDFQKGDIAEGYSVSREKKESFPLTVTSAQKNPTAFYLCASTYRGVGTDTQYFGPGTRLTVL.

This clone was picked up a small number of times. From the germline J gene comes the end of the CDR3, since the read stops 3 residues before it. The J gene is TRBJ2-3, the V gene TRBV7-2, with D possibly TRBD2 on 6 matching bases. Trimming removed 4 bases at V and 6 bases at J, with 11 bases between. Germline lookup yields CDR1 SGHTA and CDR2 FQGNSA. This CDR3 is built from 13 residues. CDR3 DNA (partial): TGTGCCAGCAGCTCAATTAGCGGTGATACG. It translates to CASSSISGDT. The complete CDR3 reads CASSSISGDTQYF.

There are a few counts of this clone. The read ends 3 residues shy of where the CDR3 ends; the end is completed using the germline J gene. This chain connects TRBV18 to TRBJ1-5; perhaps TRBD1 as D (5 bases). From germline, CDR1 is KGHSH and CDR2 LQKENI. V was pared by 5 bases and J by 2 bases, with 19 bases between. The CDR3 covers 17 residues. The chain's CDR3 is CASSMGLMSIGNQPQHF. Incomplete CDR3 DNA: TGTGCCAGCTCAATGGGGCTGATGTCCATAGGCAATCAGCCC.

Remarks on this clone: Read data end 3 residues before the CDR3 end; the end is taken from the germline J gene. The J gene is TRBJ1-1, the V gene TRBV18; a weak D match, TRBD1 (5 bases). Trimming removed 6 bases from V and 1 base from J, with 9 bases in between. Germline V gene sequence: CDR1 KGHSH, CDR2 LQKENI. This CDR3 is 13 amino acids long. CDR3 DNA, as far as it was read: TGTGCCAGCTCGGCTCAGGGGAACACTGAA. Protein: CASSAQGNTE. In full, the CDR3 reads CASSAQGNTEAFF. The whole variable domain, filled in from reference TRBV18 and TRBJ1-1, reads NAGVMQNPRHLVRRRGQEARLRCSPMKGHSHVYWYRQLPEEGLKFMVYLQKENIIDESGMPKERFSAEFPKEGPSILRIQQVVRGDSAAYFCASSAQGNTEAFFGQGTRLTVV.

Concerning this clone: The read ends 3 residues early relative to the CDR3; the germline J gene fills the gap. The rearrangement links TRBV2 to TRBJ2-5, with TRBD2 matching over 8 bases. Germline CDR1 SNHLY, CDR2 FYNNEI. This CDR3 comprises 13 residues. The V segment lost 5 bases and the J segment 5 bases; nucleotides outside the gene matches: 4. The DNA read from the CDR3 is TGTGCCAGCAGTTCGGGAGGGGCGGAGACC. This encodes CASSSGGAET. The full CDR3 protein is CASSSGGAETQYF.

Worth noting for this clone: The CDR3 is cut off 3 residues early in the read; its end comes from the germline J gene. J is TRBJ2-3 and V is TRBV6-2 or TRBV6-3, with 8 bases that match TRBD2. The J segment lost 1 base and the V segment lost 6 bases, leaving 6 bases of the junction unmatched. This CDR3 has 15 amino acids. Germline CDR1 is MNHEY and CDR2 is SVGEGT. Partial CDR3 DNA: TGTGCCAGCAGAAAAGCGGGGGAACGCACAGATACG. Protein product: CASRKAGERTDT. The entire CDR3 protein reads CASRKAGERTDTQYF.

In regard to this clone: Sequencing ends 3 residues short of the CDR3 end; the germline J gene provides the rest. The gene calls are TRBV18 and TRBJ2-2; D may correspond to TRBD1 or TRBD2 (5 bases each). CDR1 is KGHSH, CDR2 LQKENI, per germline. V lost 6 bases to trimming and J lost 5 bases, with 25 bases between them. This CDR3 comprises 18 residues. CDR3 DNA (partial): TGTGCCAGCTCGGAGGCCTCTCAGGGCACGTCCAGGACCGGGGAG. Protein sequence: CASSEASQGTSRTGE. In full, the CDR3 reads CASSEASQGTSRTGELFF.

This clone has just a few counts. Read data end 3 residues before the CDR3 end; the end is taken from the germline J gene. This rearrangement joins TRBV19 to TRBJ2-3; D not resolved. Germline V gene sequence: CDR1 LNHDA, CDR2 SQIVND (reference sequence). V was trimmed by 5 bases and J by 0 bases, leaving 3 bases between them. The CDR3 sequence is 12 residues long. This CDR3 is CASSQSTDTQYF. The CDR3 DNA, read in part, is TGTGCCAGTAGTCAAAGCACAGATACG.